Shown below are 20 T cell receptor beta chains from a single sample sequenced in a study of blood T cells in healthy people across ages. With a J-beta primer mix and a sample-barcoded 5' primer, a second PCR ran roughly 6 to 12 cycles. Each CDR3 protein gets one entry after TCRdb re-called the 5' RACE reads with MiXCR. Seen here are 550,000 to 600,000 distinct CDR3 sequences, under 55% observed once, and the top ten hold 20% to 25%. Sequencing input: blood. These receptors were taken from a man at least 80 years old in good health.

The V gene is TRBV4-1, the J gene TRBJ2-5; 8 nucleotides match TRBD2. Per the germline V gene, CDR1 is MGHRA and CDR2 is YSYEKL. The CDR3 sequence is 18 residues long. V gave up 0 bases and J gave up 4 bases; unmatched junction bases: 13. CDR3 in amino acids: CASSQEVSGRALVETQYF. The DNA for the CDR3 is TGCGCCAGCAGCCAAGAAGTATCCGGGAGGGCCTTAGTAGAGACCCAGTACTTC.

This clonotype appeared once. The junction departs from germline at one end; a sequencing error may be responsible. V gene TRBV6-2 or TRBV6-3 combines with J gene TRBJ2-1; D not certain. This CDR3 is built from 13 residues. Germline V CDR1 and CDR2: MNHEY, SVGEGT. The CDR3 DNA reads as TGTGCCTGCAGTACCTCCAATTACAATGAGCAGTTCTTC. As protein: CACSTSNYNEQFF.

This clonotype was seen repeatedly, ten times or more. V is TRBV6-6 and J is TRBJ2-4, with unresolved D. The CDR3 contains 13 residues. The ends were cut back, 2 bases at V and 7 bases at J, with 9 bases in the middle. The germline CDR1 and CDR2 sequences are MNHNY and SVGAGI (reference sequence). CDR3 amino acids: CASSYMGVNIQYF. The CDR3 coding sequence is TGTGCCAGCAGTTACATGGGCGTTAACATTCAGTACTTC.

This clonotype was counted between two and nine times. The chain uses TRBV7-2 and TRBJ2-7, with a possible D match to TRBD1 (6 bases). V lost 2 bases to trimming and J lost 3 bases, with 14 bases between them. Germline V gives CDR1 SGHTA, CDR2 FQGNSA. This CDR3 region has 15 residues. In DNA, the CDR3 is TGTGCCAGCAGCTTACCGGGACACAGTCGCTACGAGCAGTACTTC. The encoded protein is CASSLPGHSRYEQYF.

This clonotype was detected ten times or more. This chain's CDR3 is CASSPGTQEGLDEQFF. As DNA, the CDR3 is TGTGCCAGCAGCCCCGGGACCCAAGAAGGGCTGGATGAGCAGTTCTTC. The V call is TRBV12-3 or TRBV12-4, the J call TRBJ2-1; D may be TRBD1 or TRBD2 (5 bases each). This CDR3 spans 16 amino acids. V was cut by 6 bases and J by 8 bases, with 23 bases left in between.

The chain joins TRBV7-2 to TRBJ2-1; TRBD2 matches at 8 bases. The CDR3 contains 14 residues. Germline V gene sequence: CDR1 SGHTA, CDR2 FQGNSA. With 1 base clipped from V and 13 bases from J, the junction kept 9 bases outside the gene matches. As DNA, the CDR3 is TGTGCCAGCAGCTTAGGGGGTAGCGGGAACTTACAGTTCTTC. This encodes CASSLGGSGNLQFF.

A few counts support this clonotype. The J gene is TRBJ2-5, the V gene TRBV24-1; TRBD2 might be the D (6 bases). CDR3 length: 15 amino acids. Germline CDR1 reads KGHDR; CDR2 reads SFDVKD. V dropped 4 bases and J dropped 3 bases, with 14 bases sitting between them. The DNA for the CDR3 is TGTGCCACCAGTGACTCCGGAGGGTGGGAAGAGACCCAGTACTTC. It translates to CATSDSGGWEETQYF.

This clonotype was found many times. The gene calls are TRBV20-1 and TRBJ2-1, with 8 bases that match TRBD2. CDR1 is DFQATT, CDR2 SNEGSKA, per germline (reference sequence). V was clipped by 5 bases and J by 2 bases; unmatched bases: 8. The CDR3 has 15 residues. DNA for the CDR3: TGCAGTGCTCGGCGTAGCGGGGACCCCTACAATGAGCAGTTCTTC. Its translation is CSARRSGDPYNEQFF.

The genes are TRBV5-5 and TRBJ2-1, with D possibly matching TRBD2 (6 bases). CDR1 is SGHKS, CDR2 YYEKEE, per germline (reference sequence). V was trimmed by 10 bases and J by 6 bases, leaving 17 bases between them. The CDR3 sequence is 13 residues long. The CDR3 sequence: CASLQAGTNEQFF. The CDR3, as DNA: TGTGCCTCTCTACAGGCGGGGACCAATGAGCAGTTCTTC.

This clonotype turned up a few times. The chain has TRBV29-1 and TRBJ2-7; 7 bases agree with TRBD2. CDR1 is SQVTM and CDR2 is ANQGSEA in the germline V gene. The CDR3 runs to 12 residues. The junction had 2 bases not matched to a gene; V was cut back by 1 base and J by 5 bases. Here the CDR3 reads CSVEGAGDEQYF. The CDR3 nucleotides read TGCAGCGTTGAAGGGGCGGGAGACGAGCAGTACTTC.

V gene TRBV27 combines with J gene TRBJ2-6, with D possibly being TRBD2 (6 bases). Between the trimmed V and J ends, which lost 8 bases and 2 bases, there was a span of 13 bases. The CDR3 is made up of 15 amino acids. From germline, CDR1 is MNHEY and CDR2 SMNVEV (reference sequence). CDR3 nucleotide sequence: TGTGCCAGCGGGAGGAATCATGCTGGGGCCAACGTCCTGACTTTC. This translates into CASGRNHAGANVLTF.

The chain is built from TRBV11-1 and TRBJ2-6; TRBD2 matches at 8 bases. Germline V gene lookup returns CDR1 SGHAT and CDR2 FQDESV (reference sequence). Losses at the gene ends were 4 bases for V and 8 bases for J; bases not matched to a gene: 16. The CDR3 loop spans 18 amino acids. The CDR3 spells CASSSEGLLAVSTNVLTF. The CDR3 DNA sequence: TGTGCCAGCAGCTCCGAGGGCCTACTAGCGGTCTCAACCAACGTCCTGACTTTC.

A word on this clonotype: At one boundary the junction diverges from the germline segment, which might be a read error. This chain connects TRBV19 to TRBJ2-7, with 10 positions matching TRBD2. The CDR3 length is 14 residues. CDR1 LNHDA and CDR2 SQIVND come from the germline V gene (reference sequence). The CDR3 loop reads CVSSPSGSNYEQYF. The CDR3 DNA reads as TGTGTCAGTAGTCCTAGCGGGAGCAACTACGAGCAGTACTTC.

The chain combines TRBV20-1 with TRBJ1-5, with D perhaps matching TRBD1 (6 bases). V dropped 2 bases and J dropped 4 bases, with 15 bases sitting between them. CDR1 and CDR2 from the germline V gene are DFQATT and SNEGSKA (reference sequence). This CDR3 spans 15 amino acids. CDR3 protein: CSARSEEGGNQPQHF. The CDR3 DNA is TGCAGTGCTAGATCTGAGGAGGGGGGAAATCAGCCCCAGCATTTT.

This clonotype turned up a few times. The rearrangement uses TRBV20-1 and TRBJ2-3; 7 bases map to TRBD1. CDR1 is DFQATT and CDR2 is SNEGSKA in the germline V gene (reference sequence). This CDR3 spans 12 amino acids. J lost 7 bases, V lost 6 bases, and 7 bases had no gene match. CDR3 protein: CSAPLTGYTQYF. Here the CDR3 DNA reads TGCAGTGCCCCCCTGACAGGGTATACGCAGTATTTT.

The J gene is TRBJ1-4, the V gene TRBV7-2; 9 bases agree with TRBD1. V trimming: 0 bases; J trimming: 8 bases; junction bases outside the gene matches: 4. From germline, CDR1 is SGHTA and CDR2 FQGNSA. The CDR3 loop spans 15 amino acids. The CDR3 spells CASSLAGQGREKLFF. The CDR3 nucleotides read TGTGCCAGCAGCTTAGCAGGACAGGGGCGGGAAAAACTGTTTTTT.

This clonotype came up a few times. V and J are TRBV12-3 or TRBV12-4 and TRBJ2-1; D is unresolved. The CDR3 runs to 14 residues. The V end lost 6 bases, the J end lost 5 bases, and 14 bases lay between the germline ends. This CDR3 reads CASSIRAVNNEQFF. In DNA form, the CDR3 reads TGTGCCAGCAGCATCCGGGCCGTAAACAATGAGCAGTTCTTC.

This sequence joins TRBV6-2 or TRBV6-3 and TRBJ2-1; D is unclear. Per germline, CDR1 MNHEY and CDR2 SVGEGT. The CDR3 length is 12 residues. V was cut by 7 bases and J by 3 bases, with 7 bases left in between. CDR3 residues: CASNVGYNEQFF. CDR3 in DNA: TGTGCCAGCAATGTCGGCTACAATGAGCAGTTCTTC.

The chain combines TRBV7-2 with TRBJ2-5; the match to TRBD1 covers 7 bases. The CDR3 has 14 residues. Germline CDR1 and CDR2: SGHTA and FQGNSA. J lost 5 bases, V lost 4 bases, and 7 bases had no gene match. The CDR3 spells CASSSSGGRETQYF. The CDR3 DNA reads TGTGCCAGCAGCTCCTCAGGGGGAAGGGAGACCCAGTACTTC. The full variable domain, completed using reference TRBV7-2 and TRBJ2-5, is GAGVSQSPSNKVTEKGKDVELRCDPISGHTALYWYRQSLGQGLEFLIYFQGNSAPDKSGLPSDRFSAERTGGSVSTLTIQRTQQEDSAVYLCASSSSGGRETQYFGPGTRLLVL.

This clonotype turned up a few times. The chain is built from TRBV30 and TRBJ2-1; 10 positions agree with TRBD2. The CDR3 is 15 amino acids. Trimming cost V 4 bases and J 8 bases; bases outside gene matches: 11. In germline, CDR1 is GTSNPN, CDR2 SVGIG (reference sequence). CDR3 sequence reads: CAWISGGSGGHEQFF. DNA for the CDR3: TGTGCCTGGATTTCGGGGGGTAGCGGGGGGCATGAGCAGTTCTTC.